These 5 T cell receptor beta chains originate from one sample sequenced in a study of T cell responses to AZD1222 COVID-19 vaccine. The data were produced by immunoSEQ multiplex PCR, yet TCRdb's version contains in-frame clones alone and is incomplete. Of roughly 54,000 clones listed, roughly 90% are singletons. The material sequenced was peripheral blood, taken 28 days after the second AZD1222 dose. The source is an adult who received the AZD1222 COVID-19 vaccine.

This chain joins TRBV7-2 and TRBJ2-3, with D perhaps matching TRBD1 (8 bases). CDR1 and CDR2 from the germline V gene are SGHTA and FQGNSA. This CDR3 contains 17 residues. V was shortened by 5 bases and J by 2 bases, with 20 bases between the two germline ends. Written as DNA, the CDR3 is TGTGCCAGCAGCACCCGACAGGGGAGGGGATACACAGATACGCAGTATTTT. Amino acids: CASSTRQGRGYTDTQYF.

In nucleotides, the CDR3 is TGTGCCAGCAGCAAAGGGGCGGGGGGAGGTGGAGAGACCCAGTACTTC. Its protein is CASSKGAGGGGETQYF. The genes are TRBV21-1 and TRBJ2-5; the table's D call, TRBD2, has no DNA check behind it. TRBV21-1 is reported as a pseudogene. The CDR3 contains 16 residues.

This clone was recorded once. The chain uses TRBV5-4 and TRBJ2-1; unclear D gene. CDR1 is SGHNT and CDR2 is YYREEE in the germline V gene (reference sequence). The V and J ends lost 0 bases and 3 bases respectively, with 10 bases between them. This CDR3 region has 15 residues. CDR3 loop: CASSLAGGNYNEQFF. CDR3 DNA: TGTGCCAGCAGCTTGGCCGGCGGTAACTACAATGAGCAGTTCTTC.

The chain combines TRBV6-2 or TRBV6-3 with TRBJ2-6, with 9 bases matching TRBD1. Germline CDR1 is MNHEY and CDR2 is SVGEGT. This CDR3 contains 18 residues. V lost 2 bases to trimming and J lost 2 bases; unmatched junction nucleotides: 7. The DNA for the CDR3 is TGTGCCAGCAGTTACACCGGGACAGGGAACGCTGGGGCCAACGTCCTGACTTTC. Amino acids: CASSYTGTGNAGANVLTF.

This clone was recorded only once. The gene calls are TRBV7-9 and TRBJ2-2, with 8 bases that match TRBD2. The germline V gene has CDR1 SEHNR and CDR2 FQNEAQ (reference sequence). This CDR3 contains 16 residues. Trimming at V came to 7 bases and at J to 10 bases, leaving 17 bases not matched to a gene. The CDR3 coding sequence is TGTGCCAGCAACCGAGTCCCTCGGGAGGGGACGGAGGAGCTGTTTTTT. The encoded protein is CASNRVPREGTEELFF.